Given below is one TCR beta chain in context. Reverse transcription of about 0.5 to 1 ug RNA was carried out with random hexamers. TCRdb recomputed calls from the immunoSEQ multiplex PCR reads with MiXCR, one row per CDR3 protein. Of 400,000 to 550,000 distinct CDR3 sequences in the sample, about 85% are singletons; the top ten hold more than 0.09%. This record belongs to a study of CD8 T cells in Susac syndrome. The CDR3 spans 16 residues. The J segment lost 3 bases and the V segment lost 0 bases, leaving 4 bases of the junction unmatched. Germline V gene sequence: CDR1 MNHEY, CDR2 SVGAGI. The chain is built from TRBV6-5 and TRBJ1-1; 10 nucleotides line up with TRBD1. Sequenced sample: CD8+ T cells from PBMCs. The source is a human donor with multiple sclerosis. DNA for the CDR3: TGTGCCAGCAGTTACTCCGGGACAGGGGCGTACACTGAAGCTTTCTTT. Amino acid sequence: CASSYSGTGAYTEAFF.